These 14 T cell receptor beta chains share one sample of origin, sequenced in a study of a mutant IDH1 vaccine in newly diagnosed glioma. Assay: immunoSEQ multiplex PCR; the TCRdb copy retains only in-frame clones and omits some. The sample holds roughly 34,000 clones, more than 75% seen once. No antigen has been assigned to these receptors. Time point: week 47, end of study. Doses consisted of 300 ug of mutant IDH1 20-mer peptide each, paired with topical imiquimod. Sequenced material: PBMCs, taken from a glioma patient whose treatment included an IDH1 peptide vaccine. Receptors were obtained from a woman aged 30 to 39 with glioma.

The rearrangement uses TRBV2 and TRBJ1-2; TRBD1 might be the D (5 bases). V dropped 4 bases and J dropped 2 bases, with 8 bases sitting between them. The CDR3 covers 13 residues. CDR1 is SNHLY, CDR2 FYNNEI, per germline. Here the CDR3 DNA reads TGTGCCAGCAGTGCGGACACCAACTATGGCTACACCTTC. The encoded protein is CASSADTNYGYTF.

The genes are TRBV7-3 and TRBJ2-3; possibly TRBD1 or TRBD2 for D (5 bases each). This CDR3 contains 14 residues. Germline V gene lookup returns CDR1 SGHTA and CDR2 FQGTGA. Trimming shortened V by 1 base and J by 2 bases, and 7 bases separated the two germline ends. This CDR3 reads CASSLRGVTDTQYF. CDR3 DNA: TGTGCCAGCAGCTTAAGAGGGGTCACAGATACGCAGTATTTT.

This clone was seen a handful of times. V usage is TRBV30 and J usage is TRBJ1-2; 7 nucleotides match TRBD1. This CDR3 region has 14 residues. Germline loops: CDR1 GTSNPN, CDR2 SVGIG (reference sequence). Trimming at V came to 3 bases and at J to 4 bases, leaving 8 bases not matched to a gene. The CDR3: CAWREQGSGYGYTF. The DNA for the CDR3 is TGTGCCTGGAGGGAACAGGGGTCCGGCTATGGCTACACCTTC.

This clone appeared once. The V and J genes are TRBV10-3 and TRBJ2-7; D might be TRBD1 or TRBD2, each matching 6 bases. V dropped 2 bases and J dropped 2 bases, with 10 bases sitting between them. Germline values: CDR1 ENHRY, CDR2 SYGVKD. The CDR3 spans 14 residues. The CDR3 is CAISEPGDTYEQYF. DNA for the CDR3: TGTGCCATCAGTGAGCCGGGGGACACCTACGAGCAGTACTTC.

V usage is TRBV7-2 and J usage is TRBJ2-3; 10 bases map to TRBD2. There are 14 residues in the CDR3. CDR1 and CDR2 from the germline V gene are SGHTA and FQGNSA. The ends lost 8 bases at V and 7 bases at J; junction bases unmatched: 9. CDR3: CASQQAGGVNTQYF. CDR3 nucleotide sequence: TGTGCCAGCCAACAAGCGGGGGGGGTGAATACGCAGTATTTT.

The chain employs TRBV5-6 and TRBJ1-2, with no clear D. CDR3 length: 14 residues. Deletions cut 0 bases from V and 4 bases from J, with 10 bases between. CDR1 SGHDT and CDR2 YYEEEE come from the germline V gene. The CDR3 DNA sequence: TGTGCCAGCAGCTTGGATGGTCTCACCTATGGCTACACCTTC. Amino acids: CASSLDGLTYGYTF.

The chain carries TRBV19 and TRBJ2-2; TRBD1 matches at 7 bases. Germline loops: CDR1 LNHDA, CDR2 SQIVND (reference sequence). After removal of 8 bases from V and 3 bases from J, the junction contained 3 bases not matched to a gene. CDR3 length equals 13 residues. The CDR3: CASPDRDTGELFF. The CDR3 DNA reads TGTGCCAGTCCCGACAGGGACACCGGGGAGCTGTTTTTT.

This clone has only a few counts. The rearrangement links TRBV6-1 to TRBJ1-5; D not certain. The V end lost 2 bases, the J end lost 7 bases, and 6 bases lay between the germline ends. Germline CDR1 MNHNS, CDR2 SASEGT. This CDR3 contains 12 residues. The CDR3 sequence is CASSETQQPQHF. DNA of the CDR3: TGTGCCAGCAGTGAAACCCAACAGCCCCAGCATTTT.

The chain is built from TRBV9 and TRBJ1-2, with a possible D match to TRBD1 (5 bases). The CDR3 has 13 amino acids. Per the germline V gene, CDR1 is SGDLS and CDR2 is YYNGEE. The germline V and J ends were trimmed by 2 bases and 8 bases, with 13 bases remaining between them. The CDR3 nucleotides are TGTGCCAGCAGCGTGGGGGTCTTATCAGGCTACACCTTC. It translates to CASSVGVLSGYTF. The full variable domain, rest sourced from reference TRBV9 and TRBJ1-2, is DSGVTQTPKHLITATGQRVTLRCSPRSGDLSVYWYQQSLDQGLQFLIQYYNGEERAKGNILERFSAQQFPDLHSELNLSSLELGDSALYFCASSVGVLSGYTFGSGTRLTVV.

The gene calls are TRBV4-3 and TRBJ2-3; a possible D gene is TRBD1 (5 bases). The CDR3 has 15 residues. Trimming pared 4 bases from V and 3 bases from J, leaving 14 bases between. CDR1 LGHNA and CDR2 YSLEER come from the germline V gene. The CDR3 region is CASSLDQGPTDTQYF. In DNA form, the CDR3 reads TGCGCCAGCAGCCTCGACCAGGGCCCGACAGATACGCAGTATTTT.

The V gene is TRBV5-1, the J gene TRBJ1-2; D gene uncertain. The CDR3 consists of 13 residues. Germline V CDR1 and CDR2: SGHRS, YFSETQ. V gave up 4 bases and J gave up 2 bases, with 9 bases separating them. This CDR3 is CASSLDTNYGYTF. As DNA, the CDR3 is TGCGCCAGCAGCCTAGACACAAACTATGGCTACACCTTC.

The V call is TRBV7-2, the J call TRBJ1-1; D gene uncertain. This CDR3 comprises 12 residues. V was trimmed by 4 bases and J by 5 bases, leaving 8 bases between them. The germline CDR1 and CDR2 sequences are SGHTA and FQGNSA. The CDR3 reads CASSYVGTEAFF. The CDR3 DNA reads TGTGCCAGCAGCTACGTAGGGACTGAAGCTTTCTTT. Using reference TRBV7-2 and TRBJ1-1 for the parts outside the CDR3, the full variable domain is GAGVSQSPSNKVTEKGKDVELRCDPISGHTALYWYRQSLGQGLEFLIYFQGNSAPDKSGLPSDRFSAERTGGSVSTLTIQRTQQEDSAVYLCASSYVGTEAFFGQGTRLTVV.

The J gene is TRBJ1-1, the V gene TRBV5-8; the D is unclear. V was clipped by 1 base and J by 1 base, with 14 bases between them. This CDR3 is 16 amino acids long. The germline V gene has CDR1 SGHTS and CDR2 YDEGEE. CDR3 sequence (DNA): TGTGCCAGCAGCTTGTATCGAAGTGCGAGGAACACTGAAGCTTTCTTT. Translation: CASSLYRSARNTEAFF.

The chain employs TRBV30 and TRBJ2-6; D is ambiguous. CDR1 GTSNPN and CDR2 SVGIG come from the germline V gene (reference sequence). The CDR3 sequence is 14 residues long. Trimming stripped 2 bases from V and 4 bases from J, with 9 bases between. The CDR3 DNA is TGTGCCTGGAGTCTTGACCTGGGGGCCAACGTCCTGACTTTC. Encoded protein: CAWSLDLGANVLTF.